Included here is one TCR beta chain sequence, with context. This specimen comes from a study of blood T cell repertoires in COVID-19. Study information: The United States, Italy and Spain supplied acute and convalescent COVID-19 samples. Sources were T cells, B-cell-depleted T cells, or PBMCs; the material itself was cDNA or gDNA.

Authors' analysis steps: Counts of nucleated cells, estimated from reference gene primer amplification, were obtained. The method was immunoSEQ multiplex PCR; TCRdb's version includes in-frame clones alone and lacks a portion of them. That table supplies the V and J calls and clone size; D and trimming were determined from the DNA. The table lists 250,000 or so clones, 70% to 90% of them singletons. Researchers sorted participants into cohorts using their self-reported clinical history. Source material: PBMCs or T cells enriched from blood (not recorded which). This receptor was identified in a woman under 40 with acute COVID-19.

Written as DNA, the CDR3 is TGTGCCAGCAGCGCCTGGCTAGCGGGATCCACCGGGGAGCTGTTTTTT. This translates into CASSAWLAGSTGELFF. The genes are TRBV9 and TRBJ2-2; 9 nucleotides agree with TRBD2. Germline V gene lookup returns CDR1 SGDLS and CDR2 YYNGEE. The CDR3 runs 16 residues. The V gene end was trimmed by 3 bases and the J gene end by 4 bases; junction bases not matched to a gene: 7.